These 25 T cell receptor beta chains originate from one sample sequenced in a study of T cell responses to AZD1222 COVID-19 vaccine. Generated by immunoSEQ multiplex PCR, the TCRdb table keeps only in-frame clones and is missing some. Of around 100,000 clones in the sample, more than 70% are singletons; the top ten hold approximately 15%. The sequencing used peripheral blood, collected on day 0 of AZD1222 vaccination. The receptor source for this set is an adult in good health.

In this sample, this clone turned up a few times. The CDR3: CASSGQGGYSNQPQHF. The CDR3 nucleotides read TGTGCCAGCAGTGGACAGGGGGGGTATAGCAATCAGCCCCAGCATTTT. V is TRBV6-1 and J is TRBJ1-5; 9 bases match TRBD1. CDR1 is MNHNS and CDR2 is SASEGT in the germline V gene. There are 16 residues in the CDR3. The J segment lost 0 bases and the V segment lost 4 bases, leaving 4 bases of the junction unmatched.

CDR3 protein: CASSCAGEVLRNEQFF. In DNA, the CDR3 is TGTGCCAGCAGTTGCGCAGGGGAGGTTTTAAGGAATGAGCAGTTCTTC. This chain connects TRBV6-5 to TRBJ2-1; D tentatively reads TRBD1 or TRBD2 (6 bases each). The CDR3 has 16 residues. Trimming took off 4 bases at V and 7 bases at J, with 20 bases between the two ends. Germline CDR1 reads MNHEY; CDR2 reads SVGAGI.

In its sample, this clone was seen once. This chain uses TRBV5-6 with TRBJ2-1; 7 nucleotides line up with TRBD2. The ends lost 1 base at V and 7 bases at J; junction bases unmatched: 8. CDR1 and CDR2 from the germline V gene are SGHDT and YYEEEE. The CDR3 sequence is 15 residues long. CDR3 in DNA: TGTGCCAGCAGCTTGAGGGGACTACATACAAATGAGCAGTTCTTC. Its protein is CASSLRGLHTNEQFF.

V is TRBV12-3 or TRBV12-4 and J is TRBJ2-7; possible D gene TRBD2, 7 bases. The germline V and J ends were trimmed by 10 bases and 3 bases, with 16 bases remaining between them. The CDR3 is 13 amino acids. CDR3 region: CATEGEGGYEQYF. The CDR3 coding sequence is TGTGCCACCGAGGGGGAGGGGGGCTACGAGCAGTACTTC.

The chain uses TRBV3-1 (or the pseudogene TRBV3-2) and TRBJ1-3; 7 bases fit TRBD1. The CDR3 consists of 14 residues. CDR1 and CDR2 (germline): LGHDT, YNNKEL (reference sequence). The junction had 0 bases not matched to a gene; V was cut back by 1 base and J by 3 bases. CDR3 residues: CASSQGDSGNTIYF. CDR3 bases: TGTGCCAGCAGCCAAGGGGACAGTGGAAACACCATATATTTT.

The V and J genes are TRBV9 and TRBJ2-3; D call uncertain. The CDR3 totals 13 residues. Trimming cost V 0 bases and J 4 bases, with 6 bases left between them. Germline assignment: CDR1 SGDLS and CDR2 YYNGEE. The CDR3 DNA is TGTGCCAGCAGCGTAGGTGATGCAGATACGCAGTATTTT. Its translation is CASSVGDADTQYF.

A few counts support this clone. The chain has TRBV27 and TRBJ2-2, with D hard to call. The CDR3 spans 13 residues. CDR1 is MNHEY, CDR2 SMNVEV, per germline (reference sequence). V was trimmed by 6 bases and J by 5 bases, leaving 10 bases between them. The CDR3 sequence is CASRYHSTGELFF. In nucleotides, the CDR3 is TGTGCCAGCAGATACCACAGTACCGGGGAGCTGTTTTTT.

The genes are TRBV6-2 or TRBV6-3 and TRBJ2-1; D tentatively reads TRBD1 or TRBD2 (5 bases each). Germline assignment: CDR1 MNHEY and CDR2 SVGEGT. Trimming took off 0 bases at V and 9 bases at J, with 12 bases between the two ends. This CDR3 has 14 amino acids. This CDR3 reads CASSYSRMRGEQFF. CDR3 nucleotides: TGTGCCAGCAGTTACTCCAGGATGAGGGGTGAGCAGTTCTTC.

V and J are TRBV5-1 and TRBJ2-6; the match to TRBD1 covers 9 bases. CDR1 is SGHRS and CDR2 is YFSETQ in the germline V gene. This CDR3 has 17 amino acids. The V gene end was trimmed by 2 bases and the J gene end by 1 base; junction bases not matched to a gene: 4. CDR3 sequence reads: CASSFQTGGSGANVLTF. The DNA for the CDR3 is TGCGCCAGCAGCTTCCAGACAGGGGGATCTGGGGCCAACGTCCTGACTTTC.

The chain recombines TRBV21-1 with TRBJ1-2; TRBD1 reflects the table's D call only, with no check against the DNA. TRBV21-1 has pseudogene status. This CDR3 has 19 residues. CDR3 region: CASTSSKGDRGLSNYGYTF. The DNA of the CDR3 is TGTGCCAGCACAAGCTCTAAAGGGGACAGGGGGCTTTCTAACTATGGCTACACCTTC.

J is TRBJ1-1 and V is TRBV28; tentative D call: TRBD1 (5 bases). The CDR3 has 15 residues. Trimming shortened V by 2 bases and J by 2 bases, and 12 bases separated the two germline ends. CDR1 and CDR2 (germline): MDHEN, SYDVKM. For the CDR3, the DNA is TGTGCCAGCAGTTTAAAGCCCCAGGGAAACACTGAAGCTTTCTTT. It is translated as CASSLKPQGNTEAFF.

This clone has only a few counts. The rearrangement uses TRBV6-6 and TRBJ1-4, with 10 bases fitting TRBD1. V was clipped by 2 bases and J by 8 bases; unmatched bases: 5. Germline lookup yields CDR1 MNHNY and CDR2 SVGAGI (reference sequence). CDR3 length equals 15 residues. The DNA for the CDR3 is TGTGCCAGCAGTTACGAGGGACAGGGGCGCGAAAAACTGTTTTTT. It specifies CASSYEGQGREKLFF.

The chain is built from TRBV15 and TRBJ2-7; tentative D call: TRBD1 (6 bases). CDR1 LNHNV and CDR2 YYDKDF come from the germline V gene (reference sequence). CDR3 length equals 15 residues. Trimming shortened V by 4 bases and J by 0 bases, and 13 bases separated the two germline ends. CDR3 amino acids: CATSTGQISSYEQYF. For the CDR3, the DNA is TGTGCCACCAGCACCGGACAGATCAGCTCCTACGAGCAGTACTTC.

The chain combines TRBV11-3 with TRBJ2-2; D uncertain. The CDR3 runs to 11 residues. Germline lookup yields CDR1 SGHNT and CDR2 YENEEA. V lost 4 bases and J lost 7, with 4 bases in between. CDR3 DNA: TGTGCCAGCAGCTCCTACGGGGAGCTGTTTTTT. Translated: CASSSYGELFF.

The V and J genes are TRBV7-2 and TRBJ1-6; D perhaps matches TRBD1 (6 bases). Germline V lookup: CDR1 SGHTA, CDR2 FQGNSA. With 8 bases removed from V and 5 bases from J, the gap between germline ends came to 13 bases. The CDR3 loop spans 14 amino acids. As DNA, the CDR3 is TGTGCCAGCCGAGCTGGGGGGCATAATTCACCCCTCCACTTT. Protein sequence: CASRAGGHNSPLHF.

The chain combines TRBV15 with TRBJ1-2; tentative D call: TRBD1 (5 bases). The germline V and J ends were trimmed by 0 bases and 4 bases, with 12 bases remaining between them. CDR1 LNHNV and CDR2 YYDKDF come from the germline V gene (reference sequence). This CDR3 is 15 amino acids long. The CDR3 loop is CATSRDRQGGYGYTF. The CDR3 DNA follows: TGTGCCACCAGCAGAGATCGGCAGGGAGGCTATGGCTACACCTTC.

V is TRBV11-2 and J is TRBJ2-3; D is unclear. The length of the CDR3 is 15 residues. Germline CDR1 SGHAT, CDR2 FQNNGV. V gave up 0 bases and J gave up 1 base, with 8 bases separating them. The CDR3 sequence: CASSLDRVGTDTQYF. The DNA for the CDR3 is TGTGCCAGCAGCTTAGATCGGGTTGGCACAGATACGCAGTATTTT.

The genes are TRBV6-5 and TRBJ1-2; D is possibly TRBD1 (5 bases). The germline CDR1 and CDR2 sequences are MNHEY and SVGAGI. This CDR3 contains 15 residues. Trimming removed 11 bases at V and 2 bases at J, with 21 bases between. As DNA, the CDR3 is TGTGCCGGACCTCGGGTAGACAGAATAAACTATGGCTACACCTTC. Its protein product is CAGPRVDRINYGYTF.

This chain connects TRBV19 to TRBJ1-2; TRBD1 matches 8 bases. Trimming took 5 bases from V and 5 from J; bases not matched to a gene: 7. The CDR3 runs 14 residues. The germline V gene has CDR1 LNHDA and CDR2 SQIVND (reference sequence). The CDR3 nucleotides read TGTGCCAGTAGTTTAACAGGGGGACGGTATGGCTACACCTTC. It translates to CASSLTGGRYGYTF.

This clone was counted between two and nine times. The J gene is TRBJ1-1, the V gene TRBV6-5; TRBD1 matches 7 bases. V lost 6 bases to trimming and J lost 3 bases; unmatched junction nucleotides: 7. CDR1 is MNHEY, CDR2 SVGAGI, per germline. The CDR3 runs 14 residues. CDR3 coding DNA: TGTGCCAGCAGAATGACAGGGTCGGACACTGAAGCTTTCTTT. Protein sequence: CASRMTGSDTEAFF.

The rearrangement uses TRBV11-2 and TRBJ2-1; TRBD1 matches at 8 bases. J gave up 8 bases and V 6 bases, and 18 bases lay outside the gene matches. Germline-derived CDR1 and CDR2 are SGHAT and FQNNGV. The CDR3 is 17 residues long. CDR3 bases: TGTGCCAGCAGTGGGACCTCAGGGGGCTTTTTGTTTTATGAGCAGTTCTTC. It specifies CASSGTSGGFLFYEQFF.

This clone showed up just once. This chain connects TRBV12-5 to TRBJ2-1, with D hard to call. Germline CDR1 LGHNT, CDR2 FRNRAP. The CDR3 is 11 residues long. Trimming took 2 bases from V and 5 from J, leaving 1 base between them. CDR3 in DNA: TGTGCTAGTGGTTTGAACAATGAGCAGTTCTTC. Its translation is CASGLNNEQFF.

This clone was found once. The chain employs TRBV7-9 and TRBJ2-1, with TRBD2 matching 8 bases. Germline V CDR1 and CDR2: SEHNR, FQNEAQ (reference sequence). The CDR3 has 14 residues. Losses at the gene ends were 5 bases for V and 3 bases for J; bases not matched to a gene: 3. The CDR3 here is CASSPGGGYNEQFF. In DNA form, the CDR3 reads TGTGCCAGCAGCCCCGGGGGGGGCTACAATGAGCAGTTCTTC.

The V and J genes are TRBV7-6 and TRBJ2-5, with 7 bases identical to TRBD2. The CDR3 runs 17 residues. From germline, CDR1 is SGHVS and CDR2 FNYEAQ. Trimming took 6 bases from V and 1 from J; bases not matched to a gene: 14. CDR3 sequence: CASSPGTTVPRQETQYF. CDR3 DNA sequence: TGTGCCAGCAGTCCCGGGACTACCGTACCCCGCCAAGAGACCCAGTACTTC.

The rearrangement joins TRBV20-1 to TRBJ2-1, with D tentatively TRBD1 (6 bases). The germline V gene encodes CDR1 DFQATT and CDR2 SNEGSKA (reference sequence). V lost 6 bases, J lost 12 bases, and 15 bases lay in between. The CDR3 spans 11 residues. The chain's CDR3 is CSAQGIGGQFF. Here the CDR3 DNA reads TGCAGTGCACAGGGAATCGGTGGGCAGTTCTTC.